A selection of T cell receptor beta chains follows, all from one sample in a study of response to subunit inactivated influenza vaccine. TCRdb itself ran the RT-PCR reads through MiXCR, one entry per CDR3 protein. The data show fewer than 200,000 distinct CDR3 sequences, 9.2% seen once. The sample in question was non-naive T cells sorted from PBMCs, obtained on the day of vaccination. The receptors stem from a man aged 45 to 65 who received an inactivated influenza vaccine. CDR3s include the opening cysteine and the closing phenylalanine or tryptophan.

>TRBV5-5
CASSSPGPGNTIYF
>TRBV6-2/TRBV6-3
CASTYGDSRDYEQYF
>TRBV20-1
CSAKGLAGSYEQYF
>TRBV10-3
CAISESGGNQLQHF
>TRBV27
CASSHGQGLTDTQYF
>TRBV20-1
CSASGFVAGIQETQYF
>TRBV6-2/TRBV6-3
CASRTQSGRKYYEQYF
>TRBV14
CASSQSLGYEQFF
>TRBV3-1
CASSQARGLSYNEQFF
>TRBV5-1
CASSLTGQRNTEAFF
>TRBV24-1
CATSVLGGNNEQFF
>TRBV7-8
CASSLQTSGGSGANVLTF
>TRBV28
CASSFPLERGNTDTQYF
>TRBV7-2
CASSFSPGVGYTF
>TRBV10-3
CAISAGVYEQYF
>TRBV12-3/TRBV12-4
CASRWGGTDEQYF
>TRBV4-2
CASAGFSDTQYF
>TRBV12-3/TRBV12-4
CASSPQASSYNSPLHF
>TRBV20-1
CSARDRGQREGLF
>TRBV5-5
CASSQLDGRTDTQYF
>TRBV3-1
CASSLRTTLSQETQYF
>TRBV6-2/TRBV6-3
CASSYSRGREASYNEQFF
>TRBV29-1
CSVARGAGEQYF
>TRBV2
CASTYRAYTGELFF
>TRBV20-1
CSARVHSPSSNIQYF
>TRBV7-2
CASSLDRQTYNEQFF
>TRBV6-2/TRBV6-3
CASSMGAGNEQFF
>TRBV5-5
CASSPLGWAGQEKLFF
>TRBV4-2
CASSLKAGGNNEQFF
>TRBV4-2
CASSQERATPYEQYF
>TRBV5-1
CASSLGALAGAYEQYF
>TRBV5-1
CASSPSGRANTQYF
>TRBV3-1
CASSQVGVNTEAFF
>TRBV10-3
CAISDGRGATNEKLFF
>TRBV12-3/TRBV12-4
CASRKLAGGETQYF
>TRBV27
CASSSRGRQGKGVFGNTIYF
>TRBV24-1
CATSDLWTSGKGEQFF
>TRBV20-1
CSANYGQGLPEAFF
>TRBV10-2
CASNGSVVPYEQYF
>TRBV6-1
CASTGGGESTGELFF
>TRBV15
CATSRETGGAFLVETQYF
>TRBV9
CASSVGQGRSLDTQYF
>TRBV7-2
CASSLEVGGYTF
>TRBV27
CASSSAGGGSSYEQYF
>TRBV12-3/TRBV12-4
CASSRGGANTGELFF
>TRBV5-1
CASSLEAGLGTGELFF
>TRBV3-1
CASSQRDSTSGNTIYF
>TRBV4-2
CASSRPPSGRARDTQYF
>TRBV7-2
CASSLGTGSPLHF
>TRBV7-6
CASSLDGTSGRKGDNEQFF
>TRBV2
CASSGTAGIYEQYF
>TRBV20-1
CSARLSSGSKNEQFF